This T cell receptor (beta chain) originates from a study of shared clonotypes between healthy human individuals. About the study: Every donor yielded three CD4 naive, three CD4 memory, two CD8 naive and one CD8 memory plate.

Every contributor of samples was a Caucasian grown-up residing in Nashville, Tennessee. Produced via immunoSEQ multiplex PCR; TCRdb's table is partial and in-frame only. The sample lists 2,500,000 or so clones; roughly nine tenths were seen once. The TCR comes from a man aged 18 to 30 in good health. The sequenced sample consisted of naive CD4+ T cells sorted from blood. The subset is: CD45RA+ positively selected.

The DNA for the CDR3 is TGCGCCAGCAGCTCCAGCGCCGGAAACACCATATATTTT. It specifies CASSSSAGNTIYF. The chain has TRBV5-1 and TRBJ1-3; D ambiguous. The V and J ends lost 3 bases and 4 bases respectively, with 8 bases between them. Germline V gene sequence: CDR1 SGHRS, CDR2 YFSETQ. The CDR3 runs 13 residues.